This TCR beta chain comes out of a study of T cell responses to AZD1222 COVID-19 vaccine. Findings and limits, study-wide: Just a handful of AZD1222 recipients tested seropositive at baseline. Regions 160-218 and 743-854 held dominance among vaccine-associated CD4 TCRs, which spanned spike. Reportedly, nearly half the spike-specific TCRs target unmutated variant regions.

This table comes from immunoSEQ multiplex PCR, and its TCRdb copy is limited to in-frame clones, with some not included. The sample holds 140,000 or so clones; 80% to 95% are singletons and the top ten take over 4%. Second-dose timings of about 4 or about 12 weeks were pooled. The CDR3 spans 16 residues. The ends lost 0 bases at V and 9 bases at J; junction bases unmatched: 5. Germline V gene data show CDR1 as SGDLS and CDR2 as YYNGEE. Concerning this clone itself: The antigen is unknown.

The sample was peripheral blood, taken 28 days after the second AZD1222 dose. The rearrangement links TRBV9 to TRBJ2-1; 14 nucleotides line up with TRBD2. The clonotype was recovered from an adult who received the AZD1222 COVID-19 vaccine. The CDR3 sequence is CASSVGWTSGRTEQFF. CDR3 bases: TGTGCCAGCAGCGTAGGATGGACTAGCGGGAGGACTGAGCAGTTCTTC.